This paragraph reports one TCR beta chain. This table comes from immunoSEQ multiplex PCR, and its TCRdb copy is limited to in-frame clones, with some not included. Counted here are roughly 61,000 clones, around 70% occurring once; the ten biggest clones make up 11% to 15%. The data belong to a study of blood T cell repertoires in COVID-19. The origin of this receptor is a woman in her sixties or seventies with acute or convalescent COVID-19. The sample consisted of peripheral blood.

CDR3 in DNA: TGTGCCTGGAGTTCCCAGGGGGCGAACACCGGGGAGCTGTTTTTT. It codes for CAWSSQGANTGELFF. The chain uses TRBV30 and TRBJ2-2; 7 bases map to TRBD1. The length of the CDR3 is 15 residues. CDR1 is GTSNPN, CDR2 SVGIG, per germline (reference sequence). Trimming at V came to 2 bases and at J to 0 bases, leaving 3 bases not matched to a gene.